The next 22 T cell receptor beta chains were all read from a single sample in a study of blood T cell repertoires in COVID-19 (dated by TCRdb to 2019 to 2021). Libraries were prepared through the immunoSEQ multiplex PCR assay. TCRdb carries this immuneACCESS record with in-frame sequences only. Its versions omit some clonotypes, under half of them owing to an unresolved V gene in the studies checked, with the rest unexplained. The sample contains about 64,000 clones, 82% of them found a single time. The top ten hold 10% to 15% of the sample. What was sequenced was peripheral blood. The receptors derive from a human donor in a cohort sampled during active COVID-19.

The chain couples TRBV5-6 to TRBJ2-2; 14 bases are shared with TRBD2. CDR1 is SGHDT and CDR2 is YYEEEE in the germline V gene. The CDR3 is 18 residues long. Trimming cost V 3 bases and J 5 bases; bases outside gene matches: 9. CDR3 in DNA: TGTGCCAGCAGCTCGTCGACTAGCGGGGGGGCTTTAACCGGGGAGCTGTTTTTT. Residues: CASSSSTSGGALTGELFF.

Concerning this clone: Other DNA variants within this sample encode the same CDR3. V is TRBV28 and J is TRBJ2-3; D may be TRBD2 (6 bases). Germline V CDR1 and CDR2: MDHEN, SYDVKM. The CDR3 spans 15 residues. Trimming shortened V by 2 bases and J by 3 bases, and 12 bases separated the two germline ends. The CDR3 region is CASSLQGLETDTQYF. As DNA, the CDR3 is TGTGCCAGCAGTTTACAGGGACTGGAGACAGATACGCAGTATTTT. Supplemented by reference TRBV28 and TRBJ2-3, the full variable domain reads DVKVTQSSRYLVKRTGEKVFLECVQDMDHENMFWYRQDPGLGLRLIYFSYDVKMKEKGDIPEGYSVSREKKERFSLILESASTNQTSMYLCASSLQGLETDTQYFGPGTRLTVL.

The J gene is TRBJ2-7, the V gene TRBV7-8; 9 bases map to TRBD1. V was clipped by 6 bases and J by 2 bases; unmatched bases: 8. The CDR3 consists of 15 residues. Germline CDR1 and CDR2: SGHVS and FQNEAQ. CDR3 in DNA: TGTGCCAGCAGTTTTCCGGGACAGGGAACCTACGAGCAGTACGTC. It encodes CASSFPGQGTYEQYV.

The gene calls are TRBV6-5 and TRBJ1-2, with TRBD1 matching 7 bases. CDR1 MNHEY and CDR2 SVGAGI come from the germline V gene. Losses at the gene ends were 7 bases for V and 0 bases for J; bases not matched to a gene: 2. The CDR3 extends over 13 amino acids. The CDR3 here is CASTGTANYGYTF. For the CDR3, the DNA is TGTGCCAGCACCGGGACAGCTAACTATGGCTACACCTTC.

The chain combines TRBV10-3 with TRBJ2-6, with D hard to call. The CDR3 sequence is 14 residues long. V lost 10 bases to trimming and J lost 0 bases, with 10 bases between them. The germline V gene encodes CDR1 ENHRY and CDR2 SYGVKD. CDR3 DNA: TGTGCCACCGGTATTTCCTCTGGGGCCAACGTCCTGACTTTC. This gives the protein CATGISSGANVLTF.

The genes are TRBV29-1 and TRBJ2-5, with 11 bases identical to TRBD2. Germline values: CDR1 SQVTM, CDR2 ANQGSEA. The CDR3 runs 14 residues. V was clipped by 5 bases and J by 4 bases; unmatched bases: 6. The CDR3 is CSVNSGGAVETQYF. The CDR3, as DNA: TGCAGCGTTAATAGCGGGGGGGCCGTAGAGACCCAGTACTTC.

CDR3 region: CASSLVSRGQSGELFF. DNA of the CDR3: TGCGCCAGCAGCTTGGTTTCCAGGGGGCAGAGCGGGGAGCTGTTTTTT. The chain couples TRBV5-1 to TRBJ2-2; 8 bases line up with TRBD1. V trimming: 0 bases; J trimming: 7 bases; junction bases outside the gene matches: 8. Germline CDR1 and CDR2: SGHRS and YFSETQ. The CDR3 contains 16 residues.

This chain's CDR3 is CASGLARGQSNEKLFF. Written as DNA, the CDR3 is TGTGCTAGTGGTTTGGCTCGGGGACAGTCGAATGAAAAACTGTTTTTT. The chain combines TRBV12-5 with TRBJ1-4, with 7 bases matching TRBD1. The CDR3 sequence is 16 residues long. Germline V CDR1 and CDR2: LGHNT, FRNRAP. J lost 5 bases, V lost 1 base, and 7 bases had no gene match.

CDR3: CASSLMGSADTQYF. As DNA, the CDR3 is TGCGCCAGCAGCTTGATGGGCTCGGCAGATACGCAGTATTTT. The V gene is TRBV5-1, the J gene TRBJ2-3, with no clear D. CDR3 length: 14 residues. The V end lost 1 base, the J end lost 4 bases, and 10 bases lay between the germline ends. Germline CDR1 is SGHRS and CDR2 is YFSETQ.

V and J are TRBV5-6 and TRBJ2-7; 9 nucleotides align to TRBD1. The CDR3 length is 15 residues. Germline lookup yields CDR1 SGHDT and CDR2 YYEEEE. The junction had 6 bases not matched to a gene; V was cut back by 2 bases and J by 3 bases. CDR3: CASSLANRGLYEQYF. As DNA, the CDR3 is TGTGCCAGCAGCTTAGCCAACAGGGGGCTCTACGAGCAGTACTTC.

The chain combines TRBV5-1 with TRBJ1-2; D is possibly TRBD1 (6 bases). CDR1 is SGHRS and CDR2 is YFSETQ in the germline V gene. Trimming cost V 0 bases and J 4 bases, with 13 bases left between them. The CDR3 loop spans 15 amino acids. The CDR3 DNA follows: TGCGCCAGCAGCTTGGGACAGGAGGCTATCTATGGCTACACCTTC. Amino acid sequence: CASSLGQEAIYGYTF.

The chain carries TRBV5-1 and TRBJ1-1; tentatively, D is TRBD1 (6 bases). The CDR3 spans 12 residues. The V gene's germline CDR1 is SGHRS and CDR2 YFSETQ. V lost 5 bases, J lost 8 bases, and 13 bases lay in between. In DNA form, the CDR3 reads TGCGCCAGCAGTTTTGAAGGGACAGAAGCTTTCTTT. Protein: CASSFEGTEAFF.

V and J are TRBV10-3 and TRBJ2-3, with TRBD2 as a possible D gene (5 bases). Germline CDR1 ENHRY, CDR2 SYGVKD. Trimming took off 0 bases at V and 4 bases at J, with 11 bases between the two ends. This CDR3 spans 15 amino acids. For the CDR3, the DNA is TGTGCCATCAGTGAGTCGGGCGCGGAGGCAGATACGCAGTATTTT. It translates to CAISESGAEADTQYF.

The chain couples TRBV11-3 to TRBJ2-2; 15 bases line up with TRBD2. The ends lost 5 bases at V and 2 bases at J; junction bases unmatched: 6. The germline V gene encodes CDR1 SGHNT and CDR2 YENEEA. The CDR3 has 18 amino acids. The CDR3 DNA reads as TGTGCCAGCAGCCCCTGGACTAGCGGGGGGGCAAACACCGGGGAGCTGTTTTTT. This translates into CASSPWTSGGANTGELFF.

V gene TRBV6-1 combines with J gene TRBJ2-3; 10 bases align to TRBD2. The CDR3 is made up of 17 amino acids. CDR1 and CDR2 from the germline V gene are MNHNS and SASEGT. The J segment lost 1 base and the V segment lost 4 bases, leaving 8 bases of the junction unmatched. The CDR3 region has the DNA TGTGCCAGCAGTGTACAAGCGGGGGGGCCAGGCACAGATACGCAGTATTTT. It specifies CASSVQAGGPGTDTQYF.

This clone has just a few counts. V is TRBV5-1 and J is TRBJ1-6; no clear D gene. Trimming pared 3 bases from V and 8 bases from J, leaving 9 bases between. Germline-derived CDR1 and CDR2 are SGHRS and YFSETQ. This CDR3 is 13 amino acids long. CDR3 bases: TGCGCCAGCAGCTCCTTACAAGATTCACCCCTCCACTTT. It specifies CASSSLQDSPLHF.

The genes are TRBV6-5 and TRBJ2-1; 8 bases fit TRBD2. Germline CDR1 is MNHEY and CDR2 is SVGAGI. The CDR3 is 15 amino acids. The V and J ends lost 5 bases and 4 bases, in that order; junction bases with no gene match: 7. Written as DNA, the CDR3 is TGTGCCAGCAGTACCGGGGGGGGCCAATACAATGAGCAGTTCTTC. Translating it yields CASSTGGGQYNEQFF.

The chain is built from TRBV28 and TRBJ2-1; 7 bases line up with TRBD2. Looked up from germline, CDR1 is MDHEN and CDR2 is SYDVKM. The length of the CDR3 is 16 residues. The junction had 12 bases not matched to a gene; V was cut back by 6 bases and J by 4 bases. The CDR3 DNA reads as TGTGCCAGCAGCCTTACCTCATTCGGGGGGTACAATGAGCAGTTCTTC. It is translated as CASSLTSFGGYNEQFF.

The chain employs TRBV6-2 or TRBV6-3 and TRBJ1-5; possibly TRBD1 for D (6 bases). The CDR3 contains 16 residues. Trimming stripped 5 bases from V and 9 bases from J, with 23 bases between. Germline loops: CDR1 MNHEY, CDR2 SVGEGT. The CDR3 nucleotides are TGTGCCAGCAGTAAGGCGGACAGACCAGGGCCATGGCCCCAGCATTTT. This translates into CASSKADRPGPWPQHF.

V is TRBV21-1 and J is TRBJ1-1; the D segment call TRBD1 is taken from the table without a DNA check. TRBV21-1 is annotated as a pseudogene. This CDR3 is 14 amino acids long. The CDR3 protein is CASSRQGMNTEAFF. In DNA, the CDR3 is TGTGCCAGCAGCAGGCAGGGTATGAACACTGAAGCTTTCTTT.

This clone was counted between two and nine times. The chain joins TRBV7-2 to TRBJ2-5; no clear D. The ends were cut back, 3 bases at V and 5 bases at J, with 4 bases in the middle. CDR3 length: 11 residues. Per germline, CDR1 SGHTA and CDR2 FQGNSA. CDR3 in amino acids: CASSFQETQYF. The CDR3 DNA is TGTGCCAGCAGCTTTCAGGAGACCCAGTACTTC. Using reference TRBV7-2 and TRBJ2-5 for the parts outside the CDR3, the full variable domain is GAGVSQSPSNKVTEKGKDVELRCDPISGHTALYWYRQSLGQGLEFLIYFQGNSAPDKSGLPSDRFSAERTGGSVSTLTIQRTQQEDSAVYLCASSFQETQYFGPGTRLLVL.

The chain recombines TRBV6-2 or TRBV6-3 with TRBJ2-5; D is unresolved. This CDR3 has 12 residues. The V end was cut by 2 bases, the J end by 7 bases, with 8 bases between. Per the germline V gene, CDR1 is MNHEY and CDR2 is SVGEGT. The CDR3 is CASSYGRVTQYF. CDR3 DNA: TGTGCCAGCAGTTACGGTCGGGTGACCCAGTACTTC.